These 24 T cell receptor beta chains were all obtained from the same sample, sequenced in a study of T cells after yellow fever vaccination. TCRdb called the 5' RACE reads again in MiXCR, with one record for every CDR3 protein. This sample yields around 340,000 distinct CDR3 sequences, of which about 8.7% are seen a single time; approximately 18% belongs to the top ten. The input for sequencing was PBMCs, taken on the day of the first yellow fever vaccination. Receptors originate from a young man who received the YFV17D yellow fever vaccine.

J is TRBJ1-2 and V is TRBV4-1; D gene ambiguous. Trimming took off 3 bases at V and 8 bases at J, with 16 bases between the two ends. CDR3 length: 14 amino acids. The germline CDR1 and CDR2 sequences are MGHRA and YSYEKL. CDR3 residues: CASSQPRSSWGYTF. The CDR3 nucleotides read TGCGCCAGCAGCCAGCCCAGAAGTTCATGGGGCTACACCTTC.

The CDR3 sequence is CASSAYRDRDNEQFF. For the CDR3, the DNA is TGTGCCAGCAGCGCCTACCGGGACAGGGACAATGAGCAGTTCTTC. The chain recombines TRBV2 with TRBJ2-1, with TRBD1 identical over 9 bases. The J segment lost 5 bases and the V segment lost 6 bases, leaving 8 bases of the junction unmatched. Germline V lookup: CDR1 SNHLY, CDR2 FYNNEI. This CDR3 has 15 residues.

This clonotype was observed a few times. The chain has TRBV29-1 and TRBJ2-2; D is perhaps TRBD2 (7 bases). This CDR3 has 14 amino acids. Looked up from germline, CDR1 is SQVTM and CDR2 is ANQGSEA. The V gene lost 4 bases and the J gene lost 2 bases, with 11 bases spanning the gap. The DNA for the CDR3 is TGCAGCGTTGCGGGGGGCTCAAACACCGGGGAGCTGTTTTTT. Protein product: CSVAGGSNTGELFF.

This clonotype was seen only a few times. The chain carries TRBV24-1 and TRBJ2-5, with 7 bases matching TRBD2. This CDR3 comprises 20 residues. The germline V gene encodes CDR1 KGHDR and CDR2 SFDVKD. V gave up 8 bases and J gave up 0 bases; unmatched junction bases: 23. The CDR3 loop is CATKLAVSFAWCRYQETQYF. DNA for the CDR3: TGTGCCACCAAGCTAGCGGTATCCTTCGCCTGGTGCAGGTACCAAGAGACCCAGTACTTC.

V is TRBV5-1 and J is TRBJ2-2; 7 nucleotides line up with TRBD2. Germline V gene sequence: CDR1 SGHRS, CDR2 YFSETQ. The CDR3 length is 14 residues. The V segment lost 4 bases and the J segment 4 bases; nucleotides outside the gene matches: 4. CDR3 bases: TGCGCCAGCAGCCGGGACTACCTCACCGGGGAGCTGTTTTTT. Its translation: CASSRDYLTGELFF.

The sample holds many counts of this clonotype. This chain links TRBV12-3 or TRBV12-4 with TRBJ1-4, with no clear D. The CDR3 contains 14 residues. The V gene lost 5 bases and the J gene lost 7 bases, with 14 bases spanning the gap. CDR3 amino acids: CASSTEVGGEKLFF. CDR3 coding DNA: TGTGCCAGCAGTACGGAGGTTGGAGGTGAAAAACTGTTTTTT.

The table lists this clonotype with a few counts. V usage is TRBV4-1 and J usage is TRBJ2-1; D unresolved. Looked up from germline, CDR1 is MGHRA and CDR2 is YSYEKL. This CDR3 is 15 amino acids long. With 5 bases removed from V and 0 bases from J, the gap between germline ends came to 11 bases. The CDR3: CASSKLESSYNEQFF. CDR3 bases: TGCGCCAGCAGCAAACTGGAGAGCTCCTACAATGAGCAGTTCTTC.

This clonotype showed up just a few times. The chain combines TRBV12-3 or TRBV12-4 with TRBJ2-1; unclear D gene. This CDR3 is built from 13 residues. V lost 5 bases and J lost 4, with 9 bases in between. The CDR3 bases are TGTGCCAGCAGTCGACTGGTGTACAATGAGCAGTTCTTC. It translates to CASSRLVYNEQFF.

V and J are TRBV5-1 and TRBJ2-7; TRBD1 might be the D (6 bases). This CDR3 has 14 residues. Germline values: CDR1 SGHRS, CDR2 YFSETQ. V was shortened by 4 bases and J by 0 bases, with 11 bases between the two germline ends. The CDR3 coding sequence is TGCGCCAGCAGCCTACAGGGAACCTCCTACGAGCAGTACTTC. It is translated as CASSLQGTSYEQYF.

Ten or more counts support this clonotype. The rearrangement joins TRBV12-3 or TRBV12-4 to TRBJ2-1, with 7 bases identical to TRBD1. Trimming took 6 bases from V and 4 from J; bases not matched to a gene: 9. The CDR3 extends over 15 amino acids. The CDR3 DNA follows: TGTGCCAGCAGCCCGAGGACAGGAGGATACAATGAGCAGTTCTTC. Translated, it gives CASSPRTGGYNEQFF.

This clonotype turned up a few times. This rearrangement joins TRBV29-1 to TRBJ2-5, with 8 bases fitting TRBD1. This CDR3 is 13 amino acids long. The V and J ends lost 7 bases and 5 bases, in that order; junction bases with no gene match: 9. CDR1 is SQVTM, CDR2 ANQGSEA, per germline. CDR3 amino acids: CSARDRIWETQYF. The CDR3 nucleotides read TGCAGCGCCCGGGACAGGATTTGGGAGACCCAGTACTTC.

The CDR3 reads CSAKARERGVTGELFF. The CDR3 bases are TGCAGCGCCAAGGCCCGGGAGCGGGGGGTCACCGGGGAGCTGTTTTTT. This rearrangement joins TRBV29-1 to TRBJ2-2; 9 positions agree with TRBD2. V shed 7 bases and J 4 bases; nucleotides not matched to a gene: 13. The CDR3 consists of 16 residues. CDR1 is SQVTM and CDR2 is ANQGSEA in the germline V gene.

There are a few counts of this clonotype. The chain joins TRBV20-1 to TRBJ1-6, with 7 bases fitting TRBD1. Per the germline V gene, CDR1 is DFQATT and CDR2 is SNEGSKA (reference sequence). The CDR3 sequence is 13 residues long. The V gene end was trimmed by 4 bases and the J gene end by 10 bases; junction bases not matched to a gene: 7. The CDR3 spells CSAIRDRQSPLHF. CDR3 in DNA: TGCAGTGCTATTCGGGACAGACAATCACCCCTCCACTTT.

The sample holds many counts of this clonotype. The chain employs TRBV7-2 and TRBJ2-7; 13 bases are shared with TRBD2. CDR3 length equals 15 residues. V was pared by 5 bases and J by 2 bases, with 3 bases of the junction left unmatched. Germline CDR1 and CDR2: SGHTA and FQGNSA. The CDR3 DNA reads TGTGCCAGCAGCCTACTAGCGGGGGGGACCTACGAGCAGTACGTC. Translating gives CASSLLAGGTYEQYV.

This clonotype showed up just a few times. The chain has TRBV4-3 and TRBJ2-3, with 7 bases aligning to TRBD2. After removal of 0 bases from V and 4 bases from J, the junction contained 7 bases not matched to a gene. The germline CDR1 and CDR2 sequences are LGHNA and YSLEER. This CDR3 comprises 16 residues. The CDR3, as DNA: TGCGCCAGCAGCCAAGATGTGGCGGGGGTTCCAGATACGCAGTATTTT. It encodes CASSQDVAGVPDTQYF.

DNA of the CDR3: TGTGCCAGCTCACCTCCAGCGGGGGGAGATACGCAGTATTTT. It yields the protein CASSPPAGGDTQYF. This sequence joins TRBV18 and TRBJ2-3, with 9 nucleotides matching TRBD2. Germline CDR1 and CDR2: KGHSH and LQKENI. The CDR3 loop spans 14 amino acids. Trimming cost V 3 bases and J 5 bases; bases outside gene matches: 3.

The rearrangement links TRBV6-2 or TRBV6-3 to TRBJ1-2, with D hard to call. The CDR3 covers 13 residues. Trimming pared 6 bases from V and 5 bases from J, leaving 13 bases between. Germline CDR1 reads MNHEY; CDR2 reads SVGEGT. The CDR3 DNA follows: TGTGCCAGCAGGGCAACAGCCGCTTATGGCTACACCTTC. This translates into CASRATAAYGYTF.

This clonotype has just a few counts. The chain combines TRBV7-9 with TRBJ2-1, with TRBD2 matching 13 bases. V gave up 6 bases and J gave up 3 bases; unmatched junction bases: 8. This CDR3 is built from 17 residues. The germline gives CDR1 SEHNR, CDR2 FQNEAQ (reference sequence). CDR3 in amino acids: CASRSVGTSGDYNEQFF. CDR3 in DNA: TGTGCCAGCAGATCAGTCGGGACTAGCGGGGACTACAATGAGCAGTTCTTC.

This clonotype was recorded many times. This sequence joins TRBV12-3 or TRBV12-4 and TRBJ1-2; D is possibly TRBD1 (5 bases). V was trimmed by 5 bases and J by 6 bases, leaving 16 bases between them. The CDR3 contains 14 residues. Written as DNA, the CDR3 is TGTGCCAGCAGTCCCCAATCGGGGCACGATGGCTACACCTTC. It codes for CASSPQSGHDGYTF.

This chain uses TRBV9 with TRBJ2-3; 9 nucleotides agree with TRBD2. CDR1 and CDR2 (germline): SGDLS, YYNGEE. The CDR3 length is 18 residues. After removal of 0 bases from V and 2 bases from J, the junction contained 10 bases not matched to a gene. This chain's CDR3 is CASSVGGRSGGNTDTQYF. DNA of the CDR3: TGTGCCAGCAGCGTAGGGGGGCGTAGCGGGGGAAACACAGATACGCAGTATTTT.

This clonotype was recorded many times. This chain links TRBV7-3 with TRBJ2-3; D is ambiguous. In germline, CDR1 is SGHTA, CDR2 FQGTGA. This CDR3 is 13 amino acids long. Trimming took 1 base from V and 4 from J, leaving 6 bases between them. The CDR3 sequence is CASSLSSADTQYF. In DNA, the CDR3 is TGTGCCAGCAGCTTAAGCAGCGCAGATACGCAGTATTTT.

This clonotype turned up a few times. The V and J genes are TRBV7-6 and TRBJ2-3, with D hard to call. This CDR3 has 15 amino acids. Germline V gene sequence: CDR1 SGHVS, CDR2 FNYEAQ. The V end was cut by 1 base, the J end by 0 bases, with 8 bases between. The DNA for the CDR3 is TGTGCCAGCAGCTTAGTGGTCTCTAGCACAGATACGCAGTATTTT. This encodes CASSLVVSSTDTQYF.

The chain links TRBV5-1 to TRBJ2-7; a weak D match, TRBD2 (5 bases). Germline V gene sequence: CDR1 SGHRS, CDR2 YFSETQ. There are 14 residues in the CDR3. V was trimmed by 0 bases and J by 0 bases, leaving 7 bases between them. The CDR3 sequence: CASSLGESSYEQYF. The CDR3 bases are TGCGCCAGCAGCTTGGGGGAGAGCTCCTACGAGCAGTACTTC.

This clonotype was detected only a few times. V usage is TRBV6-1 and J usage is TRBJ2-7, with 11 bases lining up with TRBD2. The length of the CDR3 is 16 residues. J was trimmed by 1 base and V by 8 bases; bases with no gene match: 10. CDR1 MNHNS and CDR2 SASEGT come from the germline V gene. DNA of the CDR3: TGTGCCAGCGGGACCAATCTAGCGGGGGGATCCTACGAGCAGTACTTC. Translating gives CASGTNLAGGSYEQYF.